The sequence of this T cell receptor (beta chain) was determined in a study of T cells in Graves' hyperthyroidism and ophthalmopathy. The overall study: Blood was drawn when the patient was first diagnosed and still untreated. Findings of the study overall: Blood held most thyroid clonotypes expanded above 0.001 frequency. Model predictions of ophthalmopathy came a median around 6.5 months before onset.

Regions amplified from RNA transcripts were the TCR beta CDR3 regions. TCR CDR3 regions were first amplified by RT-PCR with HTBI primers. In TCRdb, the multiplex PCR reads were re-called with MiXCR into one record per CDR3 protein. This repertoire shows a few hundred thousand distinct CDR3 sequences, about 18% found once; its top ten account for less than 45%. Concerning this clonotype: Its antigen is undetermined.

PBMCs were derived from 7.5 to 10 ml fresh peripheral blood. Losses at the gene ends were 2 bases for V and 8 bases for J; bases not matched to a gene: 7. The CDR3 is made up of 15 amino acids. Germline V gives CDR1 SGHTA, CDR2 FQGTGA. Sequencing used blood. The sequence derives from a man younger than 35 with Graves' ophthalmopathy. The gene calls are TRBV7-3 and TRBJ1-4; TRBD1 agrees at 8 bases. CDR3 sequence (DNA): TGTGCCAGCAGCTTACGGGCAGGGGGCGTGGAAAAACTGTTTTTT. It codes for CASSLRAGGVEKLFF.